The 20 T cell receptor beta chains presented below share a single source sample, sequenced in a study of cytomegalovirus exposure and HLA in healthy donors. Here immunoSEQ multiplex PCR was the method, and the copy in TCRdb shows in-frame clones only, minus some. The sample holds 130,000 or so clones, roughly 84% seen once. Sequencing input: PBMCs. Every receptor here comes from a woman aged 30 to 39 in good health and CMV-seronegative.

CDR3 DNA sequence: TGCGCCAGCAGCTTTTCGGACAGGGTTAATGAAAAACTGTTTTTT. This encodes CASSFSDRVNEKLFF. The V and J genes are TRBV5-1 and TRBJ1-4, with TRBD1 matching over 8 bases. CDR3 length: 15 residues. The junction had 4 bases not matched to a gene; V was cut back by 2 bases and J by 4 bases. The germline V gene encodes CDR1 SGHRS and CDR2 YFSETQ.

This clone was picked up one time. V is TRBV10-3 and J is TRBJ2-2; 12 nucleotides line up with TRBD1. This CDR3 has 16 amino acids. Germline-derived CDR1 and CDR2 are ENHRY and SYGVKD. The V gene end was trimmed by 6 bases and the J gene end by 5 bases; junction bases not matched to a gene: 7. The CDR3 loop is CAISDRDRGLTGELFF. The CDR3 DNA reads TGTGCCATCAGCGACCGGGACAGGGGGCTGACCGGGGAGCTGTTTTTT.

For this clone: The junction shows a germline mismatch at one end, possibly a read error. The V gene is TRBV7-7, the J gene TRBJ2-1; the D gene is possibly TRBD2 (6 bases). The CDR3 is made up of 16 amino acids. Germline V lookup: CDR1 SSHAT, CDR2 FNYEAQ (reference sequence). The CDR3 loop is CASSLALEGTYNEQFF. In nucleotides, the CDR3 is TGTGCTAGCAGCTTAGCGTTGGAGGGCACCTACAATGAGCAGTTCTTC. The full variable domain, rest sourced from reference TRBV7-7 and TRBJ2-1, is GAGVSQSPRYKVTKRGQDVTLRCDPISSHATLYWYQQALGQGPEFLTYFNYEAQPDKSGLPSDRFSAERPEGSISTLTIQRTEQRDSAMYRCASSLALEGTYNEQFFGPGTRLTVL.

The J gene is TRBJ2-3, the V gene TRBV7-3; no reliable D call. Germline CDR1 SGHTA, CDR2 FQGTGA. Trimming left V 2 bases short and J 6 bases short, with 12 bases between. There are 14 residues in the CDR3. In DNA, the CDR3 is TGTGCCAGCAGCTTAGATGGCCGCGGTGATACGCAGTATTTT. Amino acids: CASSLDGRGDTQYF.

This clone was counted a single time. The chain uses TRBV2 and TRBJ1-5, with a weak D call TRBD1 (6 bases). Looked up from germline, CDR1 is SNHLY and CDR2 is FYNNEI. V was clipped by 4 bases and J by 4 bases, with 14 bases between them. This CDR3 contains 15 residues. CDR3 in amino acids: CASSVQGRENQPQHF. The CDR3 DNA is TGTGCCAGCAGTGTACAGGGTAGGGAGAATCAGCCCCAGCATTTT.

This clone turned up a few times. This rearrangement joins TRBV5-1 to TRBJ1-6, with 8 positions matching TRBD1. This CDR3 contains 15 residues. Trimming took 2 bases from V and 10 from J; bases not matched to a gene: 8. Germline V gene data show CDR1 as SGHRS and CDR2 as YFSETQ. Here the CDR3 reads CASSFVGQGSSPLHF. In DNA, the CDR3 is TGCGCCAGCAGCTTCGTTGGACAGGGTTCATCACCCCTCCACTTT.

This rearrangement joins TRBV7-6 to TRBJ2-3; 9 positions match TRBD2. Germline V gene sequence: CDR1 SGHVS, CDR2 FNYEAQ. The CDR3 is 16 residues long. J was trimmed by 6 bases and V by 1 base; bases with no gene match: 8. The CDR3, as DNA: TGTGCCAGCAGCTTAGGTGGCGGGGGGGCTGACGATACGCAGTATTTT. Residues: CASSLGGGGADDTQYF. The entire variable domain, with the rest obtained from reference TRBV7-6 and TRBJ2-3, is as follows: GAGVSQSPRYKVTKRGQDVALRCDPISGHVSLYWYRQALGQGPEFLTYFNYEAQQDKSGLPNDRFSAERPEGSISTLTIQRTEQRDSAMYRCASSLGGGGADDTQYFGPGTRLTVL.

Only a few counts were recorded for this clone. V and J are TRBV19 and TRBJ1-1; D might be TRBD1 (5 bases). This CDR3 region has 14 residues. Trimming cost V 1 base and J 1 base, with 7 bases left between them. The germline CDR1 and CDR2 sequences are LNHDA and SQIVND (reference sequence). In DNA, the CDR3 is TGTGCCAGTAGTATAGGACAGACGAACACTGAAGCTTTCTTT. Amino acids: CASSIGQTNTEAFF.

This clone was counted at least ten times. V is TRBV27 and J is TRBJ1-2, with D uncertain. The germline V gene has CDR1 MNHEY and CDR2 SMNVEV (reference sequence). V lost 2 bases, J lost 4 bases, and 14 bases lay in between. This CDR3 contains 15 residues. The CDR3 DNA reads as TGTGCCAGCAGTTTAACGGGGTTGATGGCCTATGGCTACACCTTC. Amino acids: CASSLTGLMAYGYTF.

This sequence joins TRBV19 and TRBJ2-7; TRBD2 might be the D (5 bases). CDR1 is LNHDA and CDR2 is SQIVND in the germline V gene (reference sequence). Trimming removed 8 bases from V and 1 base from J, with 9 bases in between. This CDR3 spans 12 amino acids. CDR3 in DNA: TGTGCCAGTGCGGGTAAATCCTACGAGCAGTACTTC. Amino acid sequence: CASAGKSYEQYF. Variable domain in full (rest from reference TRBV19 and TRBJ2-7): DGGITQSPKYLFRKEGQNVTLSCEQNLNHDAMYWYRQDPGQGLRLIYYSQIVNDFQKGDIAEGYSVSREKKESFPLTVTSAQKNPTAFYLCASAGKSYEQYFGPGTRLTVT.

The J gene is TRBJ2-1, the V gene TRBV19; D may be TRBD2 (7 bases). The CDR3 is 15 amino acids. Germline V gene sequence: CDR1 LNHDA, CDR2 SQIVND (reference sequence). Trimming left V 5 bases short and J 5 bases short, with 16 bases between. CDR3 region: CASSRWAGADNEQFF. CDR3 nucleotide sequence: TGTGCCAGTAGTCGTTGGGCGGGGGCCGACAATGAGCAGTTCTTC.

The chain recombines TRBV2 with TRBJ2-3, with TRBD2 identical over 11 bases. Per germline, CDR1 SNHLY and CDR2 FYNNEI. The CDR3 loop spans 17 amino acids. V dropped 11 bases and J dropped 4; count of bases not matched to a gene: 17. CDR3 loop: CARTSGRLAGNSDTQYF. The CDR3 DNA reads as TGTGCCCGAACGTCGGGTAGACTAGCGGGGAACTCAGATACGCAGTATTTT.

The gene calls are TRBV23-1 and TRBJ1-4, with a weak D call TRBD1 (5 bases). TRBV23-1 counts as an open reading frame of uncertain function. Deletions cut 0 bases from V and 13 bases from J, with 15 bases between. The CDR3 totals 14 residues. DNA for the CDR3: TGCGCCAGCAGTCAATCGGGGACTCGGACCGGACTGTTTTTT. Protein sequence: CASSQSGTRTGLFF.

J is TRBJ1-6 and V is TRBV6-4, with D possibly TRBD1 on 5 matching bases. Per the germline V gene, CDR1 is MRHNA and CDR2 is SNTAGT. The CDR3 is 20 amino acids. V lost 0 bases, J lost 0 bases, and 18 bases lay in between. The CDR3 nucleotides read TGTGCCAGCAGTGACTCGGAGGGGCCTCGGCCAAGCTCCTATAATTCACCCCTCCACTTT. Amino acids: CASSDSEGPRPSSYNSPLHF.

The V call is TRBV7-2, the J call TRBJ2-2; D gene unclear. This CDR3 spans 14 amino acids. Germline V gene lookup returns CDR1 SGHTA and CDR2 FQGNSA. Trimming took 1 base from V and 2 from J, leaving 5 bases between them. The DNA for the CDR3 is TGTGCCAGCAGCTTAGACAGAAACACCGGGGAGCTGTTTTTT. This codes for CASSLDRNTGELFF.

V usage is TRBV6-1 and J usage is TRBJ2-2; a possible D gene is TRBD2 (6 bases). The ends were cut back, 6 bases at V and 9 bases at J, with 20 bases in the middle. Germline CDR1 is MNHNS and CDR2 is SASEGT. The CDR3 is 15 amino acids. The CDR3 loop is CASRSRAGRSRELFF. DNA of the CDR3: TGTGCCAGCAGAAGCCGGGCGGGGCGGTCTAGGGAGCTGTTTTTT.

The chain couples TRBV6-6 to TRBJ2-5; 7 bases align to TRBD2. Trimming removed 6 bases from V and 5 bases from J; junction bases left unmatched: 6. The CDR3 has 13 amino acids. Germline CDR1 is MNHNY and CDR2 is SVGAGI (reference sequence). The CDR3 DNA is TGTGCCAGCAGCCACGGGGAGGGGGAGACCCAGTACTTC. It yields the protein CASSHGEGETQYF.

The rearrangement joins TRBV9 to TRBJ1-1; D not certain. The CDR3 loop spans 13 amino acids. The ends were cut back, 3 bases at V and 1 base at J, with 7 bases in the middle. The germline V gene has CDR1 SGDLS and CDR2 YYNGEE. The CDR3 region has the DNA TGTGCCAGCAGCGCCGAACAGAACACTGAAGCTTTCTTT. Protein sequence: CASSAEQNTEAFF.

V is TRBV4-1 and J is TRBJ1-6; TRBD1 matches at 9 bases. V lost 0 bases to trimming and J lost 17 bases; unmatched junction nucleotides: 5. Per the germline V gene, CDR1 is MGHRA and CDR2 is YSYEKL. CDR3 length: 13 residues. The chain's CDR3 is CASSQDGTGHFHF. CDR3 nucleotides: TGCGCCAGCAGCCAAGACGGGACAGGGCATTTCCACTTT.

The chain uses TRBV10-2 and TRBJ2-2; the D gene is possibly TRBD1 (6 bases). The germline V gene has CDR1 WSHSY and CDR2 SAAADI. Trimming left V 4 bases short and J 6 bases short, with 6 bases between. The CDR3 loop spans 12 amino acids. CDR3 DNA sequence: TGCGCCAGCAGTGGGGGGCCCGGGGAGCTGTTTTTT. This gives the protein CASSGGPGELFF.